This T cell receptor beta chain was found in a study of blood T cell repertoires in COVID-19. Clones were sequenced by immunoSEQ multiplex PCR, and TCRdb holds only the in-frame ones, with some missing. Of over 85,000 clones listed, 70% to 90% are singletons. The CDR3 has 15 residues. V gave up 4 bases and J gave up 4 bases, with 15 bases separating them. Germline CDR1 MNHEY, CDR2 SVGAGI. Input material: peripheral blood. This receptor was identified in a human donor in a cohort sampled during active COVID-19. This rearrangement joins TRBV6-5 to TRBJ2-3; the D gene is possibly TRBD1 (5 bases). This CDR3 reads CASSLKVQGADTQYF. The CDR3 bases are TGTGCCAGCAGTTTAAAGGTTCAAGGGGCAGATACGCAGTATTTT.